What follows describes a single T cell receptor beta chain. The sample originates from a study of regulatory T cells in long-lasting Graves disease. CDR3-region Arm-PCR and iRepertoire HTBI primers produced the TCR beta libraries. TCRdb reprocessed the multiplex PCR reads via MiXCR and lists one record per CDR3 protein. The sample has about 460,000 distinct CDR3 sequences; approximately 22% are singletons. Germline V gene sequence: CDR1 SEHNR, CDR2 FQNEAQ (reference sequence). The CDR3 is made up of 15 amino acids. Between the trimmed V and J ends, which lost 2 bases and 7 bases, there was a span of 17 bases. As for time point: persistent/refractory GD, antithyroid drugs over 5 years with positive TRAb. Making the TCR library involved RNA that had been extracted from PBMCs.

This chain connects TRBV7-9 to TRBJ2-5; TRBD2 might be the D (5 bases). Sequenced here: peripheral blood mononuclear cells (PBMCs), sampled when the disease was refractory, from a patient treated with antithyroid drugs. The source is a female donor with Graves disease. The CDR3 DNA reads TGTGCCAGCAGCTTACCGGGTGGCGAAGCGGTGACCCAGTACTTC. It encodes CASSLPGGEAVTQYF.